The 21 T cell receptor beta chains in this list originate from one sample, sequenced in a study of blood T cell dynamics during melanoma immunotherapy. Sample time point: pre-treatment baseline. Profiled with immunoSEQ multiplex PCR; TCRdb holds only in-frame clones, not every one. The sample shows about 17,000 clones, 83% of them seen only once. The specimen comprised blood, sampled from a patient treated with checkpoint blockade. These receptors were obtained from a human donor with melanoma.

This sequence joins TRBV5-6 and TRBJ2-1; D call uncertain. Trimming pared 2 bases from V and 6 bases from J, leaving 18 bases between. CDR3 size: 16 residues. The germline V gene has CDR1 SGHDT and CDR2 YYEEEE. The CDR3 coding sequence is TGTGCCAGCAGCTTCTTAGGTCCATCATTCTCCAATGAGCAGTTCTTC. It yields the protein CASSFLGPSFSNEQFF.

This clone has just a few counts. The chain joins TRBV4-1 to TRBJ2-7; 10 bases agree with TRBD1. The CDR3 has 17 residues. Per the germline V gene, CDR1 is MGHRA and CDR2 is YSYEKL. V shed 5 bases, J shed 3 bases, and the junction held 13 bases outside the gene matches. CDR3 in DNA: TGCGCCAGCAGCGAAGCATACCTCCGGGACAGGGGCTACGAGCAGTACTTC. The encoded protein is CASSEAYLRDRGYEQYF.

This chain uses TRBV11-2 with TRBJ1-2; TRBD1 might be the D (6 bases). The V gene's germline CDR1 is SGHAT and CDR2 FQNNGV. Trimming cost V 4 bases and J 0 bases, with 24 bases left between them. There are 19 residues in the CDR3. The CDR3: CASSSLLREQGPSNYGYTF. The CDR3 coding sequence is TGTGCCAGCAGCTCGCTACTCCGGGAACAGGGTCCCTCTAACTATGGCTACACCTTC.

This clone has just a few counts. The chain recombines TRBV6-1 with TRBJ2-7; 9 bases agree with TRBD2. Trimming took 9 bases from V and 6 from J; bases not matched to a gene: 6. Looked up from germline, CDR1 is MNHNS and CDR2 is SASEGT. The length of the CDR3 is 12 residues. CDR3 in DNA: TGTGCCAGTTCTTATAGCGGGAGCGAGCAGTACTTC. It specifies CASSYSGSEQYF.

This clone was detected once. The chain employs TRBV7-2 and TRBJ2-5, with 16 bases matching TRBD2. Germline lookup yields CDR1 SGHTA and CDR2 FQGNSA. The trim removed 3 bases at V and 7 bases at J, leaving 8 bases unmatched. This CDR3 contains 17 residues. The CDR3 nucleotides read TGTGCCAGCAGCTTTGCCGGGACTAGCGGGAGGGCCGCGACCCAGTACTTC. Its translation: CASSFAGTSGRAATQYF.

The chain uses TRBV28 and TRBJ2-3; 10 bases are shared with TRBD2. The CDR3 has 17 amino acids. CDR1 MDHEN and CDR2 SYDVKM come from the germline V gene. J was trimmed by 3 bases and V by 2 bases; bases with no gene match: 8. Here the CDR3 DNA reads TGTGCCAGCAGTTTACTGGCCGTGACTAGCGGGACAGATACGCAGTATTTT. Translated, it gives CASSLLAVTSGTDTQYF.

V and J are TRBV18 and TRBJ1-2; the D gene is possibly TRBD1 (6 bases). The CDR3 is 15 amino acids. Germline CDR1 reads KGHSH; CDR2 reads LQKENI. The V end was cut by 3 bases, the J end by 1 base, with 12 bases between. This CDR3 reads CASSPTGNFNYGYTF. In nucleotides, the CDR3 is TGTGCCAGCTCACCGACAGGAAACTTTAACTATGGCTACACCTTC.

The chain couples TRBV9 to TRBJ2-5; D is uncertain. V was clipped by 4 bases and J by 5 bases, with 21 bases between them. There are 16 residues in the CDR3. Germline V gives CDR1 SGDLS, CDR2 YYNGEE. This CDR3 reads CASSPAWQALRETQYF. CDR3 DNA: TGTGCCAGCAGCCCAGCCTGGCAGGCCCTGAGGGAGACCCAGTACTTC. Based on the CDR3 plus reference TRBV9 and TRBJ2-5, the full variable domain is DSGVTQTPKHLITATGQRVTLRCSPRSGDLSVYWYQQSLDQGLQFLIQYYNGEERAKGNILERFSAQQFPDLHSELNLSSLELGDSALYFCASSPAWQALRETQYFGPGTRLLVL.

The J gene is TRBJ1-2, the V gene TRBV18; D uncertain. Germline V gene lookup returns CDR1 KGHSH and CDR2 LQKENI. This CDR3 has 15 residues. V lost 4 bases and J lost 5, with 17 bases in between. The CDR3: CASSLEGGSIYGYTF. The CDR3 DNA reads TGTGCCAGCTCACTAGAGGGAGGGAGCATATATGGCTACACCTTC. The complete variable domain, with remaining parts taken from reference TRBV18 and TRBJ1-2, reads NAGVMQNPRHLVRRRGQEARLRCSPMKGHSHVYWYRQLPEEGLKFMVYLQKENIIDESGMPKERFSAEFPKEGPSILRIQQVVRGDSAAYFCASSLEGGSIYGYTFGSGTRLTVV.

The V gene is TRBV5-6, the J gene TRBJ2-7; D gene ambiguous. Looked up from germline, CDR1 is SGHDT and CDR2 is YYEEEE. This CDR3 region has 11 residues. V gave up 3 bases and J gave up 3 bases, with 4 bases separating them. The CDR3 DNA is TGTGCCAGCAGCTCGGACTACGAGCAGTACTTC. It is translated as CASSSDYEQYF.

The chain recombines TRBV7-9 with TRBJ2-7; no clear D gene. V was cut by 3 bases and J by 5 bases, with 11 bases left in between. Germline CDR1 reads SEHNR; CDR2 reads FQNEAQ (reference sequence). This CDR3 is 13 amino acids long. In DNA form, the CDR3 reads TGTGCCAGCAGCTTTAACCGTGGGGACGAGCAGTACTTC. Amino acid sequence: CASSFNRGDEQYF. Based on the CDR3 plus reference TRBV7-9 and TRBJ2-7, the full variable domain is DTGVSQNPRHKITKRGQNVTFRCDPISEHNRLYWYRQTLGQGPEFLTYFQNEAQLEKSRLLSDRFSAERPKGSFSTLEIQRTEQGDSAMYLCASSFNRGDEQYFGPGTRLTVT.

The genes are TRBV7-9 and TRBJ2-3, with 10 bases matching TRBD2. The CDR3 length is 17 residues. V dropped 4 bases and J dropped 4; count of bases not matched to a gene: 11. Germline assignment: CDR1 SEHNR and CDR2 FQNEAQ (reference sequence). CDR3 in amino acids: CASSSTARLAGADTQYF. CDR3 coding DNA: TGTGCCAGCAGCTCCACCGCGAGACTAGCGGGCGCAGATACGCAGTATTTT. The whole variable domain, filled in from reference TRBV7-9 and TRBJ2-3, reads DTGVSQNPRHKITKRGQNVTFRCDPISEHNRLYWYRQTLGQGPEFLTYFQNEAQLEKSRLLSDRFSAERPKGSFSTLEIQRTEQGDSAMYLCASSSTARLAGADTQYFGPGTRLTVL.

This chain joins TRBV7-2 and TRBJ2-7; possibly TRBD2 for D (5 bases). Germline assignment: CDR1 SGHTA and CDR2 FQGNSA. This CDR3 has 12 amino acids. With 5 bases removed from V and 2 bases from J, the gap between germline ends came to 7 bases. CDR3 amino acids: CASSGSPYEQYF. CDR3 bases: TGTGCCAGCAGCGGGAGCCCCTACGAGCAGTACTTC.

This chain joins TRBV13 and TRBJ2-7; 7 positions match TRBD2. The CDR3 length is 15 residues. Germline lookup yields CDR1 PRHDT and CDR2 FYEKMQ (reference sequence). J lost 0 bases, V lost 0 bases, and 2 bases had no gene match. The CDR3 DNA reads TGTGCCAGCAGCTTAGGCGGGAGGAGCTCCTACGAGCAGTACTTC. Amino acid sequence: CASSLGGRSSYEQYF.

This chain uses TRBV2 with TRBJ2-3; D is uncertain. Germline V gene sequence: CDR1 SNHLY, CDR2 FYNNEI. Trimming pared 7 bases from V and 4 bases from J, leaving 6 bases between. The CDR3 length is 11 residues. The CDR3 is CASTRADTQYF. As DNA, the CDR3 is TGTGCCAGCACCCGGGCAGATACGCAGTATTTT.

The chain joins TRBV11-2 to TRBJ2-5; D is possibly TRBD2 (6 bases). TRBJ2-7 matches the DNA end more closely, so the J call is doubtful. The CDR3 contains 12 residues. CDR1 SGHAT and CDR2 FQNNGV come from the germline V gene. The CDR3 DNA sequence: TGTGCCAGCAGATCTAGCGTCTACGAGCAGTACTTC. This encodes CASRSSVYEQYF.

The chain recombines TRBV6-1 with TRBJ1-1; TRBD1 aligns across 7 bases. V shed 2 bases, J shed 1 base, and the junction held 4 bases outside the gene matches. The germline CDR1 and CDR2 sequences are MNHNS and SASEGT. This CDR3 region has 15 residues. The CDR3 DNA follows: TGTGCCAGCAGTGAAAACTCAGGGGGGAACACTGAAGCTTTCTTT. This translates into CASSENSGGNTEAFF.

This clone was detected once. The CDR3 DNA follows: TGTGCCAGCAGCTTAGATTGGGGTGCGGCTAGCCTAAACTACGAGCAGTACTTC. Amino acids: CASSLDWGAASLNYEQYF. The genes are TRBV11-2 and TRBJ2-7; D is perhaps TRBD2 (5 bases). Germline loops: CDR1 SGHAT, CDR2 FQNNGV. Trimming left V 0 bases short and J 3 bases short, with 21 bases between. The CDR3 runs to 18 residues. Full variable domain (remainder filled in from reference TRBV11-2 and TRBJ2-7): EAGVAQSPRYKIIEKRQSVAFWCNPISGHATLYWYQQILGQGPKLLIQFQNNGVVDDSQLPKDRFSAERLKGVDSTLKIQPAKLEDSAVYLCASSLDWGAASLNYEQYFGPGTRLTVT.

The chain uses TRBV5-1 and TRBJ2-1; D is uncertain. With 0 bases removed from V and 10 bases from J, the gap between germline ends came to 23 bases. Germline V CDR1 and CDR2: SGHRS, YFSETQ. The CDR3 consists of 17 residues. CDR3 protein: CASSLGSRAPNVEEQFF. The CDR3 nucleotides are TGCGCCAGCAGCTTGGGTAGTCGGGCACCCAATGTGGAGGAGCAGTTCTTC. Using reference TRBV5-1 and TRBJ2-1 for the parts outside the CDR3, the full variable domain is KAGVTQTPRYLIKTRGQQVTLSCSPISGHRSVSWYQQTPGQGLQFLFEYFSETQRNKGNFPGRFSGRQFSNSRSEMNVSTLELGDSALYLCASSLGSRAPNVEEQFFGPGTRLTVL.

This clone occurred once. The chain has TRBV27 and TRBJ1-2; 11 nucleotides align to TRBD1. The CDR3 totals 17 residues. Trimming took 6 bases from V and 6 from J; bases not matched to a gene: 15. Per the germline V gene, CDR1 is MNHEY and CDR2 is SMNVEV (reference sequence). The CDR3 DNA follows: TGTGCCAGCAGCCCTCACGGACAGGGGGCGCGGAGGGATGGCTACACCTTC. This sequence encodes CASSPHGQGARRDGYTF.

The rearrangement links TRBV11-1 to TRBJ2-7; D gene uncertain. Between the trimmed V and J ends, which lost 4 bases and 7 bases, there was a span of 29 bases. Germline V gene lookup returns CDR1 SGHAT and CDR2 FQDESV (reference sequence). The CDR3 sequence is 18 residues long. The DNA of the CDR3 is TGTGCCAGCAGCTCAATCTTCCAGATGTTCGGCGGTTTTCGTGAGCAGTACTTC. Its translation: CASSSIFQMFGGFREQYF. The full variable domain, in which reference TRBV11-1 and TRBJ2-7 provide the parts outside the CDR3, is EAEVAQSPRYKITEKSQAVAFWCDPISGHATLYWYRQILGQGPELLVQFQDESVVDDSQLPKDRFSAERLKGVDSTLKIQPAELGDSAMYLCASSSIFQMFGGFREQYFGPGTRLTVT.